This TCR beta chain came from a study of shared clonotypes between healthy human individuals. The wider study: Three plates were used per donor for CD4 naive, three for CD4 memory, two for CD8 naive and one for CD8 memory.

Notes on the study in general: Only blood was sampled, and tissue TCR repertoires likely differ from blood ones. Generation of non-shared clonotypes was less probable than generation of clonotypes shared by all four donors.

V gave up 0 bases and J gave up 13 bases, with 14 bases separating them. Per germline, CDR1 SGHRS and CDR2 YFSETQ. This CDR3 is built from 13 residues. As to this clone: The antigen remains undetermined.

As handled by the study authors: Without quality scores, immunoSEQ junctional reads could not be filtered like full-length reads. Sequencing used immunoSEQ multiplex PCR; TCRdb keeps in-frame clones, though not all of them. The V and J calls and clone size come from that table; D and trimming were worked out from the DNA. The repertoire holds 550,000 to 700,000 clones, approximately 73% seen once, with around 1.8% in the top ten. The sequencing sample was made of memory CD4+ T cells sorted from blood. Subset of the sample: CD45RA-negative fraction. The clonotype originates from a young woman in good health. The chain joins TRBV5-1 to TRBJ2-4; D call uncertain. The CDR3 bases are TGCGCCAGCAGCTTGGAGGGCACCCCCAAGCAGTACTTC. Translation: CASSLEGTPKQYF.